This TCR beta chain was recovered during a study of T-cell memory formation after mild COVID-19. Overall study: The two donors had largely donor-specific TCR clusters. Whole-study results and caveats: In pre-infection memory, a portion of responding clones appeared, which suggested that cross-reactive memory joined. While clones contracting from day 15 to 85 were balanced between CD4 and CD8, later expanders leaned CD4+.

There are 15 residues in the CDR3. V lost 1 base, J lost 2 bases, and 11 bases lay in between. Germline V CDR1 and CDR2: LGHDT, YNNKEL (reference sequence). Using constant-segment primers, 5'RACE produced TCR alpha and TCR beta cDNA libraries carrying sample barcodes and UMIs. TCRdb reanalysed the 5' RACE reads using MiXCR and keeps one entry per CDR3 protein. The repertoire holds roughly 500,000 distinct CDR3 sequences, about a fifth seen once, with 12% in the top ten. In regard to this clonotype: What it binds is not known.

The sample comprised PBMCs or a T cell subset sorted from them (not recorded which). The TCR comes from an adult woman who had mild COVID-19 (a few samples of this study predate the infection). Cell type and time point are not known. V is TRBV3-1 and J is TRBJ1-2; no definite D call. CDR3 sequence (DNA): TGTGCCAGCAGCCAAGCGAAGGCAATCAACTATGGCTACACCTTC. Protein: CASSQAKAINYGYTF.